The clone carrying this T cell receptor (beta chain) was detected many times. Its antigen is undetermined. These data originate in a study of neurological immune-mediated disorders. Study-wide points: None of the CDR3 amino acid sequences of expanded clones were shared across subjects, and this suggested private repertoires in all groups.

The team produced cDNA through 5'RACE using 10-nucleotide random UMIs. Over 160 million TCR-beta sequences from 15-18 subjects came from every sequencing run. TCRdb re-analysed the 5' RACE reads in MiXCR, keeping a single row per CDR3 protein. The sample records about 40,000 distinct CDR3 sequences, roughly 2.5% being singletons. CDR3 length: 13 amino acids. Germline lookup yields CDR1 SGHVS and CDR2 FNYEAQ. Between the trimmed V and J ends, which lost 1 base and 2 bases, there was a span of 4 bases. The sequence derives from a man aged 50-60 years with multiple sclerosis. The chain uses TRBV7-6 and TRBJ2-3; D unclear. Sequenced sample: PBMCs. The CDR3 region is CASSLVLTDTQYF. In DNA form, the CDR3 reads TGTGCCAGCAGCTTAGTTCTCACAGATACGCAGTATTTT.